This entry lists 10 T cell receptor beta chains sequenced from one sample in a study of blood T cell repertoires in COVID-19. The repertoire was sequenced with immunoSEQ multiplex PCR; TCRdb's copy has only in-frame clones and lacks some. Found here are approximately 250,000 clones, around 83% of them singletons; the top ten hold around 6.8%. Sequenced input: peripheral blood. These receptors were collected from a woman between 50 and 59 years old with acute or convalescent COVID-19.

The CDR3 nucleotides read TGTGCCAGCAGCTTACCGGTTCACAATGAGCAGTTCTTC. This gives the protein CASSLPVHNEQFF. The chain is built from TRBV7-2 and TRBJ2-1, with D unclear. Trimming took 2 bases from V and 5 from J, leaving 7 bases between them. The CDR3 extends over 13 amino acids. Germline lookup yields CDR1 SGHTA and CDR2 FQGNSA.

The chain links TRBV12-3 or TRBV12-4 to TRBJ1-2, with D possibly being TRBD1 (6 bases). Trimming took 5 bases from V and 6 from J, leaving 10 bases between them. The CDR3 totals 12 residues. In DNA form, the CDR3 reads TGTGCCAGCAGTACCGGGACAAATGGCTACACCTTC. Translation: CASSTGTNGYTF.

The V gene is TRBV7-3, the J gene TRBJ1-1; D remains unclear. V lost 5 bases and J 4 bases, leaving 11 bases between the germline ends. Per the germline V gene, CDR1 is SGHTA and CDR2 is FQGTGA. This CDR3 has 13 amino acids. The CDR3: CASSEQGSTEAFF. CDR3 nucleotide sequence: TGTGCCAGCAGCGAACAAGGGAGCACTGAAGCTTTCTTT.

V and J are TRBV4-1 and TRBJ2-1; 11 bases are shared with TRBD2. Unmatched junction bases numbered 1, after V lost 4 bases and J lost 5 bases. The CDR3 has 14 residues. CDR1 and CDR2 from the germline V gene are MGHRA and YSYEKL. The CDR3 region has the DNA TGCGCCAGCAGCCTAGCGGGGGGGAACAATGAGCAGTTCTTC. It yields the protein CASSLAGGNNEQFF.

The chain couples TRBV7-2 to TRBJ1-1, with 8 bases that match TRBD1. Trimming at V came to 0 bases and at J to 4 bases, leaving 4 bases not matched to a gene. The CDR3 totals 15 residues. The germline gives CDR1 SGHTA, CDR2 FQGNSA. This CDR3 reads CASSLAWTGPTEAFF. CDR3 in DNA: TGTGCCAGCAGCTTAGCGTGGACAGGGCCCACTGAAGCTTTCTTT. Full variable domain (remainder filled in from reference TRBV7-2 and TRBJ1-1): GAGVSQSPSNKVTEKGKDVELRCDPISGHTALYWYRQSLGQGLEFLIYFQGNSAPDKSGLPSDRFSAERTGGSVSTLTIQRTQQEDSAVYLCASSLAWTGPTEAFFGQGTRLTVV.

The chain combines TRBV6-6 with TRBJ1-1, with a tentative D call TRBD1 (6 bases). V was cut by 5 bases and J by 1 base, with 11 bases left in between. The CDR3 runs to 14 residues. Germline V lookup: CDR1 MNHNY, CDR2 SVGAGI (reference sequence). The CDR3: CASSLTGSNTEAFF. The CDR3 DNA reads TGTGCCAGCAGTCTGACAGGATCGAACACTGAAGCTTTCTTT.

A single count supports this clone. The J gene is TRBJ1-4, the V gene TRBV11-2; D is uncertain. The CDR3 sequence is 15 residues long. Trimming took off 3 bases at V and 7 bases at J, with 15 bases between the two ends. Germline assignment: CDR1 SGHAT and CDR2 FQNNGV. CDR3: CASSLSPARSEKLFF. For the CDR3, the DNA is TGTGCCAGCAGCTTGTCCCCAGCAAGGAGTGAAAAACTGTTTTTT.

The genes are TRBV7-3 and TRBJ2-2; D is perhaps TRBD2 (6 bases). This CDR3 comprises 15 residues. The V end was cut by 5 bases, the J end by 5 bases, with 15 bases between. The germline V gene has CDR1 SGHTA and CDR2 FQGTGA. The CDR3 reads CASSLAGGGTGELFF. The CDR3 DNA follows: TGTGCCAGCAGCCTGGCCGGGGGAGGAACCGGGGAGCTGTTTTTT.

V usage is TRBV4-3 and J usage is TRBJ1-1; D gene ambiguous. V lost 0 bases, J lost 0 bases, and 5 bases lay in between. CDR1 is LGHNA, CDR2 YSLEER, per germline. The CDR3 consists of 14 residues. CDR3 sequence: CASSQEQLNTEAFF. The CDR3 DNA is TGCGCCAGCAGCCAAGAACAGCTGAACACTGAAGCTTTCTTT.

The V gene is TRBV3-1 (or the pseudogene TRBV3-2), the J gene TRBJ1-6, with D unresolved. CDR3 length equals 16 residues. Per germline, CDR1 LGHDT and CDR2 YNNKEL (reference sequence). V lost 0 bases to trimming and J lost 6 bases, with 12 bases between them. Here the CDR3 reads CASSQEVATLNSPLHF. The CDR3 DNA follows: TGTGCCAGCAGCCAAGAGGTGGCAACCCTTAATTCACCCCTCCACTTT.